This is a list of T cell receptor beta chains from one sample in a study of neurological immune-mediated disorders. Each CDR3 protein gets one entry after TCRdb re-called the 5' RACE reads with MiXCR. The sample lists more than 50,000 distinct CDR3 sequences; 24% were seen once. Sample: PBMCs. The source of these receptors is a man aged 55-75 years with HTLV-1-associated myelopathy (HAM/TSP). Each CDR3 is given with its conserved first and last residue. The order of the fields is J gene, V gene, CDR3 protein.

j_gene: TRBJ2-3; v_gene: TRBV29-1; CDR3aa: CSVVTGTLSGTQYF
j_gene: TRBJ2-7; v_gene: TRBV25-1; CDR3aa: CASSEIHEQYF
j_gene: TRBJ2-7; v_gene: TRBV6-1; CDR3aa: CASSAEQGAEQYF
j_gene: TRBJ2-6; v_gene: TRBV20-1; CDR3aa: CSAREASGTLSGANVLTF
j_gene: TRBJ2-2; v_gene: TRBV7-7; CDR3aa: CASAKGRNTGELFF
j_gene: TRBJ1-4; v_gene: TRBV20-1; CDR3aa: CSASRGQSNEKLFF
j_gene: TRBJ1-1; v_gene: TRBV5-1; CDR3aa: CASSLGQGWISGIRLNTEAFF
j_gene: TRBJ1-2; v_gene: TRBV28; CDR3aa: CASSLVNTVGQIYGYTF
j_gene: TRBJ1-5; v_gene: TRBV18; CDR3aa: CASSRVRGNQPQHF
j_gene: TRBJ2-1; v_gene: TRBV14; CDR3aa: CASSLTGLLRGNEQFF
j_gene: TRBJ1-1; v_gene: TRBV28; CDR3aa: CASSSLQASGTEAFF
j_gene: TRBJ2-1; v_gene: TRBV20-1; CDR3aa: CSAHPAQGHNEQFF
j_gene: TRBJ1-1; v_gene: TRBV18; CDR3aa: CASSPGQSTEAFF
j_gene: TRBJ2-1; v_gene: TRBV29-1; CDR3aa: CSVNREGNEQFF
j_gene: TRBJ2-7; v_gene: TRBV7-9; CDR3aa: CASSAGGTGTYEQYF
j_gene: TRBJ2-7; v_gene: TRBV5-1; CDR3aa: CASSPRTGDAYEQYF
j_gene: TRBJ2-7; v_gene: TRBV3-1; CDR3aa: CASSLGQGGEQYF
j_gene: TRBJ1-5; v_gene: TRBV18; CDR3aa: CASSLSREGQPQHF
j_gene: TRBJ1-1; v_gene: TRBV5-1; CDR3aa: CASSLGQGLRTEAFF
j_gene: TRBJ2-1; v_gene: TRBV20-1; CDR3aa: CSAREGVHEQFF
j_gene: TRBJ2-7; v_gene: TRBV3-1; CDR3aa: CASGAGTSGRIYEQYF
j_gene: TRBJ1-6; v_gene: TRBV6-5; CDR3aa: CASSYRTDRNSPLHF
j_gene: TRBJ2-1; v_gene: TRBV25-1; CDR3aa: CASRGGTGSYNEQFF
j_gene: TRBJ2-5; v_gene: TRBV29-1; CDR3aa: CSVERTAQETQYF
j_gene: TRBJ2-1; v_gene: TRBV5-1; CDR3aa: CASSLNGVEGNEQFF
j_gene: TRBJ2-2; v_gene: TRBV12-3/TRBV12-4; CDR3aa: CASSFGVYGELFF
j_gene: TRBJ2-1; v_gene: TRBV20-1; CDR3aa: CSASILAGVDNEQFF
j_gene: TRBJ2-7; v_gene: TRBV29-1; CDR3aa: CSVETGQGVREQYF
j_gene: TRBJ2-4; v_gene: TRBV20-1; CDR3aa: CSALESQGPSKNIQYF
j_gene: TRBJ2-1; v_gene: TRBV6-2/TRBV6-3; CDR3aa: CASSSRAGLNEQFF
j_gene: TRBJ2-1; v_gene: TRBV11-1; CDR3aa: CASSLDRVPSYNEQFF
j_gene: TRBJ1-1; v_gene: TRBV12-3/TRBV12-4; CDR3aa: CASSWSGTEAFF
j_gene: TRBJ2-1; v_gene: TRBV5-6; CDR3aa: CASSFPTSGGYNEQFF
j_gene: TRBJ2-7; v_gene: TRBV5-1; CDR3aa: CASREPQAEQYF
j_gene: TRBJ2-1; v_gene: TRBV5-5; CDR3aa: CASSPIPYGTPVGTFF
j_gene: TRBJ2-2; v_gene: TRBV3-1; CDR3aa: CASRQTGLAVFTGELFF
j_gene: TRBJ2-7; v_gene: TRBV29-1; CDR3aa: CSVLSDRSSYEQYF
j_gene: TRBJ2-7; v_gene: TRBV5-1; CDR3aa: CASSLVGQGSYEQYF
j_gene: TRBJ2-7; v_gene: TRBV5-6; CDR3aa: CASSLSFSYEQYF
j_gene: TRBJ2-7; v_gene: TRBV20-1; CDR3aa: CSASSQGARGYEQYF
j_gene: TRBJ2-1; v_gene: TRBV15; CDR3aa: CATSSNTGVRSYNEQFF
j_gene: TRBJ2-1; v_gene: TRBV6-1; CDR3aa: CASSELGGAYNEQFF
j_gene: TRBJ2-3; v_gene: TRBV28; CDR3aa: CASSLSRGRADTQYF
j_gene: TRBJ2-7; v_gene: TRBV12-3/TRBV12-4; CDR3aa: CASSRGVSSEQYF
j_gene: TRBJ2-7; v_gene: TRBV2; CDR3aa: CASRAMGGSAYEQYF